Sequencing of this TCR beta chain was carried out in a study of beta chain features in type 1 diabetes. General observations from the study: Moderate yet significant TCRB CDR3 shortening was seen in Type 1 diabetes patients in all four CD4+ subsets.

Each of the CD4+ naive, central memory, regulatory and stem cell-like memory populations was sorted via CD45RO/CCR7/CD25/CD127/CD95/CD27. Germline V gives CDR1 KGHSH, CDR2 LQKENI. This CDR3 region has 14 residues. The trim removed 3 bases at V and 7 bases at J, leaving 5 bases unmatched. With respect to this clone: Antigen unknown.

Of the isolated RNA, all was reverse transcribed, and so the sequenced material was expressed TCRB transcripts. Sequencing used immunoSEQ multiplex PCR; TCRdb keeps in-frame clones, though not all of them. The top ten clones hold around 0.016% of a sample with a few hundred thousand clones, roughly an eighth of them seen once. This receptor was obtained from a man under 40 with type 1 diabetes. Sequenced: naive CD4+ T cells from blood. The V and J genes are TRBV18 and TRBJ1-2; 10 positions match TRBD1. CDR3 protein: CASSPGDRGFGYTF. CDR3 bases: TGTGCCAGCTCACCCGGGGACAGGGGTTTTGGCTACACCTTC.